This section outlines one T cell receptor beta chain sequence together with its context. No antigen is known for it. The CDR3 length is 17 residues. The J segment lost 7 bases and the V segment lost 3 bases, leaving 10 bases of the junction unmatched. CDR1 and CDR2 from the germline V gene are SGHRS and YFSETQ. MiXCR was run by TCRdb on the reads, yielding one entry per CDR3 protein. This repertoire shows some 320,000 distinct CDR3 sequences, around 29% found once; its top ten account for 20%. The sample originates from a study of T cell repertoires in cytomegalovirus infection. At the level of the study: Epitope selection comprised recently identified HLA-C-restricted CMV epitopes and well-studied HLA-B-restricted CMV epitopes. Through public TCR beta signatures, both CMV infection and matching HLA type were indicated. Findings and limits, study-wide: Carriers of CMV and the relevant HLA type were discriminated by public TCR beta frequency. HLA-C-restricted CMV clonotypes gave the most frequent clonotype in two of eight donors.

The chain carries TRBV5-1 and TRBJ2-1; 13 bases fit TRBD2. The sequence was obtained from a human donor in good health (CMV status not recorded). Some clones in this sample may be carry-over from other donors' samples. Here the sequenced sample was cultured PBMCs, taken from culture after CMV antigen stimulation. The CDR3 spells CASSWGPLAGGRNEQFF. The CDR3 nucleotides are TGCGCCAGCAGCTGGGGACCACTAGCGGGAGGGAGGAATGAGCAGTTCTTC.